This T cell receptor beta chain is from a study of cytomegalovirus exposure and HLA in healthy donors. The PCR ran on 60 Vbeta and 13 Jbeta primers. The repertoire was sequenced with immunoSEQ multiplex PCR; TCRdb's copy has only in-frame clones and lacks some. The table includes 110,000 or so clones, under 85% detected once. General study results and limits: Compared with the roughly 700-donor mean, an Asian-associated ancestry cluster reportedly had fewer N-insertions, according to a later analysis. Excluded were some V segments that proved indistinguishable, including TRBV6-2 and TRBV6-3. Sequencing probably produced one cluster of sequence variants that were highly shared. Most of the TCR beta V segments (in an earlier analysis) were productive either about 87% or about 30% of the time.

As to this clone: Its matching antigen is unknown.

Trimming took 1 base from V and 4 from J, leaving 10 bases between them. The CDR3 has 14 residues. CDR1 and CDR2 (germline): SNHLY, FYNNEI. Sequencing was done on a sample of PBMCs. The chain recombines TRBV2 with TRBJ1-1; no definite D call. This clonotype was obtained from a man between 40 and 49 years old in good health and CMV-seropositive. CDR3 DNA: TGTGCCAGCAGTGAAGGGTTCGGGAGCACTGAAGCTTTCTTT. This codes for CASSEGFGSTEAFF.